Each of the 24 T cell receptor beta chains below was sequenced from the same sample in a study of T cells in Graves' hyperthyroidism and ophthalmopathy. TCR beta CDR3 regions were amplified from RNA transcripts. TCR CDR3 underwent first-round RT-PCR with the HTBI primer set. MiXCR, run by TCRdb on the multiplex PCR reads, gives a single entry per CDR3 protein. This table has roughly 180,000 distinct CDR3 sequences, about 9% appearing once. The source material was blood. All receptors come from a woman younger than 30 with Graves' hyperthyroidism that later progressed to Graves' ophthalmopathy.

This clonotype has a count of ten or more. This chain joins TRBV6-1 and TRBJ2-3, with D maybe TRBD1 (6 bases). Trimming left V 6 bases short and J 1 base short, with 17 bases between. Germline V lookup: CDR1 MNHNS, CDR2 SASEGT. The CDR3 consists of 16 residues. The CDR3 is CASSIGQPRGTDTQYF. CDR3 DNA sequence: TGTGCCAGCAGCATCGGACAGCCCCGGGGCACAGATACGCAGTATTTT.

This clonotype was counted between two and nine times. The junction and the germline gene differ at one end; a read error may be behind it. V gene TRBV7-2 combines with J gene TRBJ2-1; TRBD2 matches 7 bases. Per germline, CDR1 SGHTA and CDR2 FQGNSA. The CDR3 has 15 amino acids. CDR3 nucleotide sequence: TGTGCCAGCAGCTGGGGGGGGGAGGGGCACAATGAGCAGCTCTTC. It codes for CASSWGGEGHNEQLF. Full variable domain (rest looked up from reference TRBV7-2 and TRBJ2-1): GAGVSQSPSNKVTEKGKDVELRCDPISGHTALYWYRQSLGQGLEFLIYFQGNSAPDKSGLPSDRFSAERTGGSVSTLTIQRTQQEDSAVYLCASSWGGEGHNEQLFGPGTRLTVL.

This clonotype was seen many times. The junction shows a germline mismatch at one end, possibly a read error. The chain has TRBV11-2 and TRBJ2-5, with D possibly TRBD2 on 6 matching bases. The CDR3 sequence is 15 residues long. The germline gives CDR1 SGHAT, CDR2 FQNNGV. In DNA, the CDR3 is TGTGCCAGCAGCCTAGAGCGCGGGGTCGGGGAGACCCAGTACTTC. It is translated as CASSLERGVGETQYF.

This clonotype has ten or more counts. The chain is built from TRBV29-1 and TRBJ1-2, with a possible D match to TRBD1 (6 bases). The V end lost 4 bases, the J end lost 5 bases, and 11 bases lay between the germline ends. Per the germline V gene, CDR1 is SQVTM and CDR2 is ANQGSEA. CDR3 size: 12 residues. The CDR3 here is CSVVLGGYGYTF. The CDR3 region has the DNA TGCAGCGTTGTTCTAGGGGGATATGGCTACACCTTC.

V usage is TRBV28 and J usage is TRBJ2-7; 7 bases are shared with TRBD2. The length of the CDR3 is 15 residues. CDR1 and CDR2 (germline): MDHEN, SYDVKM. With 2 bases clipped from V and 0 bases from J, the junction kept 4 bases outside the gene matches. In DNA form, the CDR3 reads TGTGCCAGCAGTTTAGTGGGGGACTACTCCTACGAGCAGTACTTC. This gives the protein CASSLVGDYSYEQYF. Looking up the rest from reference TRBV28 and TRBJ2-7 gives the full variable domain: DVKVTQSSRYLVKRTGEKVFLECVQDMDHENMFWYRQDPGLGLRLIYFSYDVKMKEKGDIPEGYSVSREKKERFSLILESASTNQTSMYLCASSLVGDYSYEQYFGPGTRLTVT.

The table lists this clonotype with many counts. The chain has TRBV20-1 and TRBJ2-1; 11 bases match TRBD2. CDR1 and CDR2 from the germline V gene are DFQATT and SNEGSKA (reference sequence). The CDR3 is 15 amino acids. J was trimmed by 10 bases and V by 0 bases; bases with no gene match: 8. The CDR3 loop is CSARDPGLAASEQFF. As DNA, the CDR3 is TGCAGTGCTAGAGATCCGGGACTAGCGGCCAGCGAGCAGTTCTTC.

A few counts support this clonotype. The chain carries TRBV6-2 or TRBV6-3 and TRBJ1-1, with D possibly TRBD1 on 5 matching bases. Germline-derived CDR1 and CDR2 are MNHEY and SVGEGT. The CDR3 covers 14 residues. Trimming took 2 bases from V and 1 from J, leaving 8 bases between them. The CDR3 coding sequence is TGTGCCAGCAGTTACGGGGGGGGGAACACTGAAGCTTTCTTT. Translated: CASSYGGGNTEAFF.

Ten or more counts support this clonotype. The chain is built from TRBV20-1 and TRBJ2-3; 8 nucleotides match TRBD2. The CDR3 has 15 amino acids. With V trimmed by 2 bases and J by 3 bases, 7 bases remained unmatched. The V gene's germline CDR1 is DFQATT and CDR2 SNEGSKA (reference sequence). The CDR3 DNA reads TGCAGTGCTAGAATCCAGCGGGGGATGACAGATACGCAGTATTTT. This translates into CSARIQRGMTDTQYF.

This clonotype occurred many times. The chain is built from TRBV30 and TRBJ2-7; D is unresolved. Trimming took 1 base from V and 2 from J, leaving 9 bases between them. This CDR3 is built from 13 residues. Germline assignment: CDR1 GTSNPN and CDR2 SVGIG (reference sequence). The CDR3 DNA follows: TGTGCCTGGAGTGGTCCCCTAGCCTACGAGCAGTACTTC. Translating it yields CAWSGPLAYEQYF.

This clonotype was detected a few times. The chain joins TRBV19 to TRBJ1-4; D is perhaps TRBD1 (6 bases). Germline V gene data show CDR1 as LNHDA and CDR2 as SQIVND (reference sequence). V was clipped by 6 bases and J by 7 bases, with 21 bases between them. The CDR3 covers 16 residues. The CDR3 loop reads CASSGWDTPSSEKLFF. The CDR3, as DNA: TGTGCCAGTAGCGGGTGGGACACCCCATCGAGTGAAAAACTGTTTTTT.

This chain joins TRBV3-1 and TRBJ2-7; 8 bases are shared with TRBD1. CDR3 size: 16 residues. Germline CDR1 and CDR2: LGHDT and YNNKEL (reference sequence). With V trimmed by 0 bases and J by 0 bases, 4 bases remained unmatched. In nucleotides, the CDR3 is TGTGCCAGCAGCCAAGATACAGGGGGTTACTCCTACGAGCAGTACTTC. Protein product: CASSQDTGGYSYEQYF.

This clonotype was seen ten or more times. The V gene is TRBV3-1, the J gene TRBJ1-5; D unclear. Germline V gives CDR1 LGHDT, CDR2 YNNKEL (reference sequence). There are 12 residues in the CDR3. The V and J ends lost 1 base and 7 bases respectively, with 5 bases between them. CDR3 bases: TGTGCCAGCAGCCAAGTAGGCCAGCCCCAGCATTTT. Its protein is CASSQVGQPQHF. Filled out from reference TRBV3-1 and TRBJ1-5, the complete variable domain reads DTAVSQTPKYLVTQMGNDKSIKCEQNLGHDTMYWYKQDSKKFLKIMFSYNNKELIINETVPNRFSPKSPDKAHLNLHINSLELGDSAVYFCASSQVGQPQHFGDGTRLSIL.

This clonotype was detected ten times or more. The V and J genes are TRBV5-1 and TRBJ2-1; no firm D call. The CDR3 has 15 residues. Trimming left V 0 bases short and J 2 bases short, with 9 bases between. Germline-derived CDR1 and CDR2 are SGHRS and YFSETQ. DNA for the CDR3: TGCGCCAGCAGCTTGGTTGCGAACGCCTACAATGAGCAGTTCTTC. It is translated as CASSLVANAYNEQFF.

This clonotype was recorded at least ten times. This chain links TRBV6-1 with TRBJ2-1; tentatively, D is TRBD2 (5 bases). The V and J ends lost 5 bases and 7 bases respectively, with 15 bases between them. CDR3 size: 14 residues. Germline V gene data show CDR1 as MNHNS and CDR2 as SASEGT. As DNA, the CDR3 is TGTGCCAGCAGTACCCGGGGTAGCGCGAATGAGCAGTTCTTC. It encodes CASSTRGSANEQFF.

This clonotype was counted between two and nine times. The chain joins TRBV24-1 to TRBJ2-7, with 9 bases matching TRBD1. The J segment lost 3 bases and the V segment lost 3 bases, leaving 5 bases of the junction unmatched. CDR1 and CDR2 (germline): KGHDR, SFDVKD. There are 15 residues in the CDR3. As DNA, the CDR3 is TGTGCCACCAGTGATCCGGGACAGGGCCTCTACGAGCAGTACTTC. Encoded protein: CATSDPGQGLYEQYF.

The V gene is TRBV5-1, the J gene TRBJ2-3, with D maybe TRBD1 (5 bases). Looked up from germline, CDR1 is SGHRS and CDR2 is YFSETQ. V lost 4 bases and J 6 bases, leaving 15 bases between the germline ends. This CDR3 comprises 14 residues. The CDR3 nucleotides read TGCGCCAGCAGCCTAAAGGGGAAGGTCGATACGCAGTATTTT. Encoded protein: CASSLKGKVDTQYF.

The rearrangement links TRBV6-9 to TRBJ2-7; the D gene is possibly TRBD2 (6 bases). CDR1 is MNHGY, CDR2 SVAAGI, per germline. There are 14 residues in the CDR3. Trimming took off 7 bases at V and 8 bases at J, with 21 bases between the two ends. The CDR3 nucleotides are TGTGCCAGCATTTCTCCGGGACTCTCCGTCAAGCAGTACTTC. Translation gives CASISPGLSVKQYF.

Only a few counts were recorded for this clonotype. One base away lies a much larger clone, so this may be a sequencing read error. The chain's CDR3 is CASSLRGPRYYGYTF. The DNA for the CDR3 is TGTGCCAGCAGCCTACGGGGCCCCCGGTACTATGGCTACACCTTC. The V and J genes are TRBV11-2 and TRBJ1-2, with D possibly matching TRBD1 (5 bases). Germline CDR1 and CDR2: SGHAT and FQNNGV. V shed 5 bases and J shed 3 bases, with 16 bases lying between them. The CDR3 sequence is 15 residues long.

This clonotype has ten or more counts. The V gene is TRBV7-9, the J gene TRBJ2-3; 8 bases align to TRBD2. Germline V CDR1 and CDR2: SEHNR, FQNEAQ (reference sequence). Trimming at V came to 2 bases and at J to 3 bases, leaving 4 bases not matched to a gene. The CDR3 is 15 amino acids. The CDR3 spells CASSLLGGATDTQYF. CDR3 sequence (DNA): TGTGCCAGCAGCTTACTCGGGGGGGCAACAGATACGCAGTATTTT.

In its sample, this clonotype was seen many times. The chain joins TRBV19 to TRBJ2-5, with a weak D call TRBD1 (6 bases). CDR1 is LNHDA, CDR2 SQIVND, per germline (reference sequence). Trimming removed 6 bases from V and 2 bases from J, with 10 bases in between. This CDR3 comprises 13 residues. The CDR3 coding sequence is TGTGCCAGTAGGAAACAGGGTCAAGAGACCCAGTACTTC. It yields the protein CASRKQGQETQYF.

This chain connects TRBV7-3 to TRBJ2-3; D possibly corresponds to TRBD2 (6 bases). Germline V lookup: CDR1 SGHTA, CDR2 FQGTGA. The CDR3 is made up of 14 amino acids. V was clipped by 1 base and J by 6 bases, with 11 bases between them. CDR3 region: CASSLNGGADTQYF. In DNA, the CDR3 is TGTGCCAGCAGCTTAAACGGCGGGGCGGATACGCAGTATTTT.

This clonotype appeared many times. This chain uses TRBV4-1 with TRBJ2-5; 11 positions agree with TRBD1. In germline, CDR1 is MGHRA, CDR2 YSYEKL. Losses at the gene ends were 0 bases for V and 2 bases for J; bases not matched to a gene: 5. This CDR3 comprises 17 residues. CDR3 in amino acids: CASSQEGTGGSQETQYF. The CDR3 DNA reads as TGCGCCAGCAGCCAAGAGGGGACAGGGGGTTCACAAGAGACCCAGTACTTC.

V is TRBV19 and J is TRBJ2-3; 9 bases match TRBD2. V shed 3 bases and J 1 base; nucleotides not matched to a gene: 2. The CDR3 loop spans 15 amino acids. CDR1 is LNHDA and CDR2 is SQIVND in the germline V gene (reference sequence). CDR3 sequence (DNA): TGTGCCAGTAGTATCTCTAGCGGGGGCACAGATACGCAGTATTTT. It translates to CASSISSGGTDTQYF.

V and J are TRBV15 and TRBJ2-2, with D possibly being TRBD1 (6 bases). The germline CDR1 and CDR2 sequences are LNHNV and YYDKDF (reference sequence). CDR3 length equals 17 residues. Trimming took off 5 bases at V and 0 bases at J, with 16 bases between the two ends. The CDR3 bases are TGTGCCACCAGCCCCTCTGGGGGCCTAACGAACACCGGGGAGCTGTTTTTT. Amino acid sequence: CATSPSGGLTNTGELFF.